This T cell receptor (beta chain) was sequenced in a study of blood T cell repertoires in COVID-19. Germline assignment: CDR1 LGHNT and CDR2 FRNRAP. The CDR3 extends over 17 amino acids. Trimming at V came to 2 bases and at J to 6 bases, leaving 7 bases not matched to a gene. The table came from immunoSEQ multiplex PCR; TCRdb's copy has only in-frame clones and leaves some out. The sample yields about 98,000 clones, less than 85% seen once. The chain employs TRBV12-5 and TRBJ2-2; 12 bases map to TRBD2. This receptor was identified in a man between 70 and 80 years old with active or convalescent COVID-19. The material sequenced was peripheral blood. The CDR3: CASGLYPSGGASGELFF. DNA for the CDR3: TGTGCTAGTGGTTTGTATCCTAGCGGGGGGGCCTCCGGGGAGCTGTTTTTT.